This T cell receptor (beta chain) stems from a study of cytomegalovirus exposure and HLA in healthy donors. General study points: Cytomegalovirus-associated TCR beta chains were listed, numbering 164. The likely explanation for a cluster of highly shared sequence variants was sequencing artifact.

This clone showed up just once. Its antigen is not known. Amplification used 60 Vbeta primers and 13 Jbeta primers. Method: immunoSEQ multiplex PCR; TCRdb's copy keeps in-frame clones and lacks some. The data hold 110,000 to 150,000 clones, with about 80% observed a single time. The CDR3 runs to 13 residues. The V end was cut by 10 bases, the J end by 3 bases, with 15 bases between. Germline values: CDR1 SGHAT, CDR2 FQDESV (reference sequence). Material: PBMCs. The receptor was isolated from a woman aged 40 to 50 in good health and CMV-seronegative. The chain has TRBV11-1 and TRBJ1-1; no clear D. CDR3 sequence: CATLGGRDTEAFF. The CDR3 DNA reads TGTGCCACCCTGGGAGGGAGGGACACTGAAGCTTTCTTT.